This entry features one T cell receptor (beta chain) sequence. The CDR3 is 12 residues long. Germline values: CDR1 SQVTM, CDR2 ANQGSEA. V gave up 1 base and J gave up 1 base, with 5 bases separating them. These data belong to a study of cytomegalovirus exposure and HLA in healthy donors. TCRdb's copy holds only in-frame clones and misses some; the assay was immunoSEQ multiplex PCR. The sample has roughly 330,000 clones, about 90% seen once. The sequence was obtained from a woman in her thirties in good health and CMV-seropositive. The chain carries TRBV29-1 and TRBJ2-7; D ambiguous. The material sequenced was PBMCs. The CDR3 spells CSVEGVSYEQYF. CDR3 sequence (DNA): TGCAGCGTTGAAGGGGTTTCCTACGAGCAGTACTTC.